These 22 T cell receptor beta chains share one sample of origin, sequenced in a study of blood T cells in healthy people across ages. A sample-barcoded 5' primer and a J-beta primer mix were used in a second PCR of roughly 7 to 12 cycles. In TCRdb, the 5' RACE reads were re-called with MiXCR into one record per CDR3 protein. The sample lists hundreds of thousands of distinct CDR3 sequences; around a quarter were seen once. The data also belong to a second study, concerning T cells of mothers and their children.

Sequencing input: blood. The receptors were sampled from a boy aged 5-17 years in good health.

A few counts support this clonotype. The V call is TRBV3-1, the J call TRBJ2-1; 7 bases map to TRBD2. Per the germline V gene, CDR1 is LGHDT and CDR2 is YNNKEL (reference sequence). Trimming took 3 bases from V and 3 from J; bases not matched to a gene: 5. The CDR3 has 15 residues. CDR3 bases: TGTGCCAGCAGCCAGCGGGGAGGGAACTACAATGAGCAGTTCTTC. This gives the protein CASSQRGGNYNEQFF.

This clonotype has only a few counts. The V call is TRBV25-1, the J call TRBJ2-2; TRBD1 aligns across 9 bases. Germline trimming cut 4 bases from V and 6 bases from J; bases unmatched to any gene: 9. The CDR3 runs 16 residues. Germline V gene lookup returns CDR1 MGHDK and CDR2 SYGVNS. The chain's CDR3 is CASSGGTGSLPGELFF. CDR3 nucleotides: TGTGCCAGCAGTGGCGGGACAGGGTCCCTGCCCGGGGAGCTGTTTTTT.

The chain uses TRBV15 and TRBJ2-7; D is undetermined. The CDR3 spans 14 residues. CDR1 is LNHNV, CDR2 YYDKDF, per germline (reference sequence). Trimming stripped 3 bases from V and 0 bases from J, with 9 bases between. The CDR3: CATSSGQVSYEQYF. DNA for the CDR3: TGTGCCACCAGCAGCGGCCAGGTCTCCTACGAGCAGTACTTC.

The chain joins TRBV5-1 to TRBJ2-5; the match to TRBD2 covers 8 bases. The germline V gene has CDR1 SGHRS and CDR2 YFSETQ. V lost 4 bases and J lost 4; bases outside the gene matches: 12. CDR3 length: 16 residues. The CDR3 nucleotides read TGCGCCAGCAGCATACTGCATGCGGGAGGCAGAGAGACCCAGTACTTC. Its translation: CASSILHAGGRETQYF.

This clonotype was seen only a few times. This CDR3 is CASSIARPPDTQYF. The CDR3 DNA reads TGTGCCAGTAGTATCGCCCGACCTCCAGATACGCAGTATTTT. The rearrangement uses TRBV19 and TRBJ2-3; D is uncertain. Germline V gives CDR1 LNHDA, CDR2 SQIVND (reference sequence). This CDR3 contains 14 residues. Trimming took 3 bases from V and 4 from J, leaving 11 bases between them.

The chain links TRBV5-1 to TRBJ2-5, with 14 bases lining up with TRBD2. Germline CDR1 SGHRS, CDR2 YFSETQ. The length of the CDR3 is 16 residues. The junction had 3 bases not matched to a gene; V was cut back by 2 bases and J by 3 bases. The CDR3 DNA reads TGCGCCAGCAGCTTCCCGGGACTAGCGGGGGAAGAGACCCAGTACTTC. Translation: CASSFPGLAGEETQYF.

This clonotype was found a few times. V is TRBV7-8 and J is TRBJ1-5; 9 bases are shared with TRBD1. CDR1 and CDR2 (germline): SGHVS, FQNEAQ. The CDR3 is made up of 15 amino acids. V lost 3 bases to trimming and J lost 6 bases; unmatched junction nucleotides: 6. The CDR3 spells CASSLGQGKGQPQHF. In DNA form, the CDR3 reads TGTGCCAGCAGCTTGGGACAGGGAAAGGGTCAGCCCCAGCATTTT.

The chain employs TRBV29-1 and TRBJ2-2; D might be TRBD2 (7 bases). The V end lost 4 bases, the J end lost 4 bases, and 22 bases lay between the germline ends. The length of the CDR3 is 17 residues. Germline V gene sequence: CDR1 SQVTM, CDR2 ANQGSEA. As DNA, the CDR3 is TGCAGCGTTGTCCTCGTCGGGGAGGGGGAGGGCACCGGGGAGCTGTTTTTT. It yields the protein CSVVLVGEGEGTGELFF.

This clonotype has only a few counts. CDR3 bases: TGTGCCAGCAGCTTCGTCGGCCCTGAGCAGTTCTTC. Translated: CASSFVGPEQFF. V and J are TRBV11-1 and TRBJ2-7, with D unresolved. The end of the DNA fits TRBJ2-1 better, so the J call may be wrong. The CDR3 contains 12 residues. The germline V gene has CDR1 SGHAT and CDR2 FQDESV (reference sequence).

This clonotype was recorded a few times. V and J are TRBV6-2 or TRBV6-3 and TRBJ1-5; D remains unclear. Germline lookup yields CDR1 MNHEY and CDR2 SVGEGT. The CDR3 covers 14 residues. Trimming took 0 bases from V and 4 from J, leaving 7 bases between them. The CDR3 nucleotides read TGTGCCAGCAGTTACTCCTCCGGGAATCAGCCCCAGCATTTT. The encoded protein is CASSYSSGNQPQHF.

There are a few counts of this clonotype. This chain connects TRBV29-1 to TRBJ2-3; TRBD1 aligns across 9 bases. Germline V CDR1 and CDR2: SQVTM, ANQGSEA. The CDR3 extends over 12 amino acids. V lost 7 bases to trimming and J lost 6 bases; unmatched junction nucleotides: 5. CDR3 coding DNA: TGCAGCGCGGGACAGGGCGACGATACGCAGTATTTT. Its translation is CSAGQGDDTQYF.

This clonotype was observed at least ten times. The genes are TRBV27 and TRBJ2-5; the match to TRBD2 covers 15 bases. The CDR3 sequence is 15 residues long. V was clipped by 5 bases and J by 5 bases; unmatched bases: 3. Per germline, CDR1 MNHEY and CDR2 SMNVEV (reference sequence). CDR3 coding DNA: TGTGCCAGCAGTCCGGGGACTAGCGGGGGGGAGACCCAGTACTTC. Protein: CASSPGTSGGETQYF.

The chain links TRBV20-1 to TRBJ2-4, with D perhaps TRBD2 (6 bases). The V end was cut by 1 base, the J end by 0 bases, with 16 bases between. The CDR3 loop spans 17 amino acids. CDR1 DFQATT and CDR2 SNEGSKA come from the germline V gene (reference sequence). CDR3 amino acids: CSARGIVGGIAKNIQYF. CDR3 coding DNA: TGCAGTGCTAGAGGGATTGTCGGGGGAATAGCCAAAAACATTCAGTACTTC.

CDR3 in amino acids: CASSPRDRGLFEQYF. Written as DNA, the CDR3 is TGTGCCAGCAGCCCCCGGGACAGGGGGCTCTTCGAGCAGTACTTC. The chain couples TRBV7-2 to TRBJ2-7, with 12 bases lining up with TRBD1. The length of the CDR3 is 15 residues. J was trimmed by 6 bases and V by 5 bases; bases with no gene match: 8. The germline V gene encodes CDR1 SGHTA and CDR2 FQGNSA.

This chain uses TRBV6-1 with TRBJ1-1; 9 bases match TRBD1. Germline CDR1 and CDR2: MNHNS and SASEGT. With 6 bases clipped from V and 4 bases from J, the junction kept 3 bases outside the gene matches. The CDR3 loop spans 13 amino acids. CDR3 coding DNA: TGTGCCAGCAGGGGACAGGGTCCCACTGAAGCTTTCTTT. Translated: CASRGQGPTEAFF.

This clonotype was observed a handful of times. CDR3 protein: CASSFRRGAQETQYF. CDR3 in DNA: TGTGCCAGCAGTTTCAGGAGGGGAGCACAAGAGACCCAGTACTTC. V is TRBV28 and J is TRBJ2-5; possible D gene TRBD2, 6 bases. Per germline, CDR1 MDHEN and CDR2 SYDVKM. The CDR3 is 15 residues long. V dropped 3 bases and J dropped 2 bases, with 13 bases sitting between them.

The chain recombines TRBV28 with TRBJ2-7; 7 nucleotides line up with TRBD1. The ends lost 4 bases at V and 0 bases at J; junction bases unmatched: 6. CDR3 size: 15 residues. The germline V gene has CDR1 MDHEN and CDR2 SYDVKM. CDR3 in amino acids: CASSSSWDSSYEQYF. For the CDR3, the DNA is TGTGCCAGCAGTTCCTCGTGGGACAGCTCCTACGAGCAGTACTTC.

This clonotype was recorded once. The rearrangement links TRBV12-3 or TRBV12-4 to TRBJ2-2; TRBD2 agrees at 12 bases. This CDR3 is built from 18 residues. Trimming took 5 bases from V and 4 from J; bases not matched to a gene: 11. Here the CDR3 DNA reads TGTGCCAGCAGTCCTAGCGGGAGGGCTTCTGGGGGCACCGGGGAGCTGTTTTTT. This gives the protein CASSPSGRASGGTGELFF.

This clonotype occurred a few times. The CDR3 DNA sequence: TGTGCCAGCAGCTTCGGGACTAGCGGGTATTTTGAAGAGACCCAGTACTTC. This gives the protein CASSFGTSGYFEETQYF. This chain joins TRBV11-3 and TRBJ2-5; 12 bases fit TRBD2. The CDR3 spans 17 residues. With V trimmed by 3 bases and J by 3 bases, 8 bases remained unmatched. CDR1 and CDR2 (germline): SGHNT, YENEEA.

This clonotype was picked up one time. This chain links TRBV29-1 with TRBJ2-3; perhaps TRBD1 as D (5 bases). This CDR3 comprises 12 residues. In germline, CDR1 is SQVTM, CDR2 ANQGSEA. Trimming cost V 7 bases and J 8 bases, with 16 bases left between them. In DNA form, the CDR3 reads TGCAGCGCGGTGGCAGGGTTAGGTACGCAGTATTTT. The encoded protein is CSAVAGLGTQYF.

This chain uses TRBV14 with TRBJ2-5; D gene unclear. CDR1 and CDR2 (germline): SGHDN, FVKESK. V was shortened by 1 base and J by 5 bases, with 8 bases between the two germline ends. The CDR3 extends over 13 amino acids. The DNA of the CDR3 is TGTGCCAGCAGCCAAGGTGGACCGGAGACCCAGTACTTC. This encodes CASSQGGPETQYF.

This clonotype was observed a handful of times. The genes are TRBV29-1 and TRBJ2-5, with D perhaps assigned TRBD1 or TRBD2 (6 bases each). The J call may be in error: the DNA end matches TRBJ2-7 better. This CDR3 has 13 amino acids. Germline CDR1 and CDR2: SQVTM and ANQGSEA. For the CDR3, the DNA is TGCAGCGTTGAAGGATGGGGGGCCAACGAGCAGTACTTC. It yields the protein CSVEGWGANEQYF.